What follows are 17 T cell receptor beta chains derived from one specimen sequenced in a study of cytomegalovirus exposure and HLA in healthy donors. 60 Vbeta and 13 Jbeta primers were used in PCR. Libraries were prepared by immunoSEQ multiplex PCR; TCRdb keeps only in-frame clonotypes and omits some of them. The sample has 98,000 or so clones; around three quarters are singletons. The specimen was PBMCs. The receptors come from a woman in her late teens or twenties in good health and CMV-seropositive.

This chain links TRBV7-6 with TRBJ2-7; 7 bases map to TRBD2. There are 13 residues in the CDR3. The germline gives CDR1 SGHVS, CDR2 FNYEAQ. J lost 9 bases, V lost 5 bases, and 10 bases had no gene match. CDR3 nucleotide sequence: TGTGCCAGCAGCCCTGATGGAGCGGGACCGCAGTACTTC. Translation: CASSPDGAGPQYF.

This clone was seen more than once but under ten times. This chain uses TRBV30 with TRBJ1-1; D is ambiguous. The CDR3 is made up of 13 amino acids. Germline loops: CDR1 GTSNPN, CDR2 SVGIG (reference sequence). Trimming removed 4 bases at V and 5 bases at J, with 14 bases between. The CDR3 DNA follows: TGTGCCTGGACTCAAAACAGAGGGACTGAAGCTTTCTTT. The encoded protein is CAWTQNRGTEAFF.

The chain carries TRBV11-2 and TRBJ2-6; 11 bases match TRBD2. V was pared by 5 bases and J by 3 bases, with 6 bases of the junction left unmatched. This CDR3 comprises 17 residues. The germline V gene has CDR1 SGHAT and CDR2 FQNNGV. The CDR3 region has the DNA TGTGCCAGCAGCAAACTAGCGGGAGCCGGTGGGGCCAACGTCCTGACTTTC. This translates into CASSKLAGAGGANVLTF.

This clone was counted between two and nine times. The V call is TRBV19, the J call TRBJ2-1; D perhaps matches TRBD2 (7 bases). This CDR3 is built from 14 residues. The V end lost 6 bases, the J end lost 8 bases, and 17 bases lay between the germline ends. The germline V gene encodes CDR1 LNHDA and CDR2 SQIVND (reference sequence). The CDR3 DNA reads TGTGCCAGTAGGATGGGAGGGGGGTTGGATGAGCAGTTCTTC. Protein: CASRMGGGLDEQFF.

This chain uses TRBV29-1 with TRBJ2-3; TRBD2 matches 9 bases. V was pared by 4 bases and J by 0 bases, with 20 bases of the junction left unmatched. Germline CDR1 is SQVTM and CDR2 is ANQGSEA. The CDR3 has 20 amino acids. This chain's CDR3 is CSVVRSSGSSYLTSTDTQYF. CDR3 in DNA: TGCAGCGTTGTCCGAAGTAGCGGGAGCTCGTACCTAACCAGCACAGATACGCAGTATTTT.

This sequence joins TRBV5-1 and TRBJ2-2, with 7 bases matching TRBD2. The trim removed 4 bases at V and 3 bases at J, leaving 6 bases unmatched. CDR3 length equals 15 residues. Germline V gene lookup returns CDR1 SGHRS and CDR2 YFSETQ. CDR3 in DNA: TGCGCCAGCAGCGCCGGACTAGGATACACCGGGGAGCTGTTTTTT. Translating gives CASSAGLGYTGELFF.

V gene TRBV6-5 combines with J gene TRBJ1-2; no reliable D call. V shed 6 bases and J shed 2 bases, with 4 bases lying between them. The CDR3 totals 11 residues. Germline CDR1 MNHEY, CDR2 SVGAGI. The CDR3 DNA follows: TGTGCCAGCAGACAGAACTATGGCTACACCTTC. Translating it yields CASRQNYGYTF.

The chain has TRBV7-9 and TRBJ1-2, with D maybe TRBD1 (5 bases). V was cut by 3 bases and J by 7 bases, with 9 bases left in between. The CDR3 has 12 amino acids. The germline V gene encodes CDR1 SEHNR and CDR2 FQNEAQ (reference sequence). The CDR3 is CASSFVGGGYTF. The CDR3 bases are TGTGCCAGCAGCTTCGTGGGGGGTGGCTACACCTTC.

J is TRBJ2-7 and V is TRBV6-5; 7 nucleotides match TRBD1. CDR1 is MNHEY and CDR2 is SVGAGI in the germline V gene. J lost 1 base, V lost 5 bases, and 5 bases had no gene match. The CDR3 has 14 residues. The CDR3 reads CASSTGTASYEQYF. The CDR3 nucleotides read TGTGCCAGCAGTACCGGGACAGCTTCCTACGAGCAGTACTTC.

This clone was observed a single time. The chain recombines TRBV15 with TRBJ2-1, with TRBD2 as a possible D gene (6 bases). The V gene lost 2 bases and the J gene lost 8 bases, with 13 bases spanning the gap. There are 14 residues in the CDR3. Germline V gene sequence: CDR1 LNHNV, CDR2 YYDKDF (reference sequence). The CDR3 DNA is TGTGCCACCAGCAGACGGGAGAAGAATTATGAGCAGTTCTTC. This codes for CATSRREKNYEQFF.

This sequence joins TRBV30 and TRBJ2-2; D is perhaps TRBD2 (5 bases). Germline V lookup: CDR1 GTSNPN, CDR2 SVGIG (reference sequence). V dropped 5 bases and J dropped 6 bases, with 19 bases sitting between them. The CDR3 loop spans 15 amino acids. CDR3 bases: TGTGCCTGGGCCCTGCTCGGGGTCCGGGCCGGGGAGCTGTTTTTT. The encoded protein is CAWALLGVRAGELFF.

V and J are TRBV6-5 and TRBJ1-6; tentative D call: TRBD1 (5 bases). With 6 bases removed from V and 7 bases from J, the gap between germline ends came to 16 bases. Germline CDR1 MNHEY, CDR2 SVGAGI. The CDR3 spans 15 residues. The CDR3 bases are TGTGCCAGCAGCCCCTTCGGGGGGACGAATTCACCCCTCCACTTT. Amino acids: CASSPFGGTNSPLHF.

V usage is TRBV30 and J usage is TRBJ1-2; perhaps TRBD1 as D (6 bases). Germline values: CDR1 GTSNPN, CDR2 SVGIG (reference sequence). V was cut by 3 bases and J by 0 bases, with 14 bases left in between. The CDR3 is 15 residues long. CDR3 sequence: CAWRIRDKSNYGYTF. The CDR3 DNA reads TGTGCCTGGAGGATCCGGGACAAATCTAACTATGGCTACACCTTC.

The V and J genes are TRBV28 and TRBJ1-4; 9 bases line up with TRBD1. V trimming: 6 bases; J trimming: 4 bases; junction bases outside the gene matches: 12. The CDR3 is 17 amino acids. The V gene's germline CDR1 is MDHEN and CDR2 SYDVKM. In DNA form, the CDR3 reads TGTGCCAGCAGCACCCTGGACAGGGGCCTACTTAATGAAAAACTGTTTTTT. Translated, it gives CASSTLDRGLLNEKLFF.

The chain joins TRBV28 to TRBJ2-7, with D maybe TRBD2 (6 bases). V was cut by 4 bases and J by 6 bases, with 19 bases left in between. The CDR3 consists of 15 residues. Germline CDR1 MDHEN, CDR2 SYDVKM. Written as DNA, the CDR3 is TGTGCCAGCAGTTCTCCCGCGGAGGGCCTCGGCGAGCAGTACTTC. Encoded protein: CASSSPAEGLGEQYF.

About this clone: This likely comes from a read error, as the CDR3 has no conserved phenylalanine or tryptophan at its end. CDR3 in DNA: TGTGCCAGCAGGCAGCCGGGACAGGGGTCCTATGGCTACACCGTC. This sequence encodes CASRQPGQGSYGYTV. The chain employs TRBV6-5 and TRBJ1-2; 10 bases align to TRBD1. V trimming: 6 bases; J trimming: 4 bases; junction bases outside the gene matches: 8. The CDR3 runs to 15 residues. Germline CDR1 is MNHEY and CDR2 is SVGAGI.

This chain connects TRBV14 to TRBJ1-6, with a weak D call TRBD1 (5 bases). Looked up from germline, CDR1 is SGHDN and CDR2 is FVKESK. This CDR3 has 15 amino acids. V lost 1 base to trimming and J lost 7 bases, with 11 bases between them. The CDR3 bases are TGTGCCAGCAGCCAAGTTTTCGGGGGGAATTCACCCCTCCACTTT. Translating gives CASSQVFGGNSPLHF.